This T cell receptor (beta chain) was profiled in a study of Ad26.COV2.S vaccination and SARS-CoV-2 variants. Study results and caveats: There was reportedly substantial breadth in spike-specific CD8+ and CD4+ T cell responses after vaccination.

Of note for this clone: Its antigen is not identified.

Specified treatment: around 19 received Ad26.COV2.S at low or high dose, single or two shots; roughly 5 received placebo; per-sample allocation not given. Vaccine and placebo recipients were sampled on day 63 after the first injection. Losses at the gene ends were 3 bases for V and 3 bases for J; bases not matched to a gene: 5. Germline V gives CDR1 SGHTA, CDR2 FQGTGA. This CDR3 contains 15 residues. This table comes from immunoSEQ multiplex PCR, and its TCRdb copy is limited to in-frame clones, with some not included. The data hold around 400,000 clones, with 70% to 90% observed a single time. The chain recombines TRBV7-3 with TRBJ2-3; 8 nucleotides line up with TRBD1. This sequence was found in a person aged 18-65 years who received the Ad26.COV2.S COVID-19 vaccine or a placebo. The sample was peripheral blood, taken in a trial of Ad26.COV2.S vaccine versus placebo. CDR3 DNA: TGTGCCAGCAGCTTGTGGGGGACAGGAACAGATACGCAGTATTTT. This encodes CASSLWGTGTDTQYF.